This TCR beta chain was profiled in a study of blood T cell repertoires in COVID-19. Study as a whole: The study drew acute and convalescent COVID-19 samples from the United States, Italy and Spain. Sample material is recorded as cDNA or gDNA derived from T cells, B-cell-depleted T cells, or PBMCs.

One Seattle source followed patients from active infection through their disease course. After removal of 0 bases from V and 4 bases from J, the junction contained 6 bases not matched to a gene. CDR3 length equals 17 residues. Germline CDR1 reads LNHNV; CDR2 reads YYDKDF (reference sequence). Original data processing: Amplification of reference gene primers was used by the study to estimate nucleated cell counts. Libraries were prepared by immunoSEQ multiplex PCR; TCRdb keeps only in-frame clonotypes and omits some of them. V and J calls and clone size are given by that table; D and trimming were obtained from the DNA. The repertoire holds some 100,000 clones, around two thirds seen once, with 3% to 4% in the top ten.

The rearrangement links TRBV15 to TRBJ2-2; TRBD2 matches at 9 bases. The sequenced sample was peripheral blood. The TCR sequence derives from a man between 65 and 85 years old with COVID-19, enrolled during active disease. The CDR3, as DNA: TGTGCCACCAGCAGAGATTACGCTAGCGGGATCACCGGGGAGCTGTTTTTT. Amino acid sequence: CATSRDYASGITGELFF.